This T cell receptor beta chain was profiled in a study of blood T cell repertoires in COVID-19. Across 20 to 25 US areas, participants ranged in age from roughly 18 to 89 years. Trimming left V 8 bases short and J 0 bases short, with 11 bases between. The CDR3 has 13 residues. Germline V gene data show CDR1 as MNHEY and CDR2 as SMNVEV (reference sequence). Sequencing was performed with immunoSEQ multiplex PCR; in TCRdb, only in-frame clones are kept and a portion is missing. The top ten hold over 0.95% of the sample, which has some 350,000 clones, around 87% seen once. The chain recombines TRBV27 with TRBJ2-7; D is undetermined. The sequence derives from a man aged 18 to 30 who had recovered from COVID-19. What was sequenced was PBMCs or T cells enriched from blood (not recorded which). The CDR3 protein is CASSPLSSYEQYF. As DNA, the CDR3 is TGTGCCAGCTCCCCCCTTAGCTCCTACGAGCAGTACTTC.